This entry describes one TCR beta chain. This sample stems from a study of neoadjuvant anti-PD-1 for oral cavity cancer. Study summary: Nivolumab at 3 mg/kg was mostly given biweekly, three to four doses, pre-surgery.

There are 16 residues in the CDR3. The germline V gene has CDR1 MNHEY and CDR2 SMNVEV (reference sequence). V was clipped by 2 bases and J by 6 bases; unmatched bases: 9. Time point reported: after neoadjuvant nivolumab, at surgical resection. PBMCs were not maintained or expanded in culture before analysis. Most PBMC samples had approximately 480 ng input DNA in six replicates. The method was immunoSEQ multiplex PCR; TCRdb's version includes in-frame clones alone and lacks a portion of them. Here the sample spans 65,000 to 70,000 clones, roughly nine tenths being singletons. This chain links TRBV27 with TRBJ2-1; 8 bases match TRBD2. This TCR was sampled from a person between 40 and 85 years old with oral cavity squamous cell carcinoma. The sequencing here drew on PBMCs, taken after nivolumab (anti-PD-1) treatment. DNA for the CDR3: TGTGCCAGCAGTTTACGACTCGGGAGGGTAGGCAATGAGCAGTTCTTC. Translating gives CASSLRLGRVGNEQFF.